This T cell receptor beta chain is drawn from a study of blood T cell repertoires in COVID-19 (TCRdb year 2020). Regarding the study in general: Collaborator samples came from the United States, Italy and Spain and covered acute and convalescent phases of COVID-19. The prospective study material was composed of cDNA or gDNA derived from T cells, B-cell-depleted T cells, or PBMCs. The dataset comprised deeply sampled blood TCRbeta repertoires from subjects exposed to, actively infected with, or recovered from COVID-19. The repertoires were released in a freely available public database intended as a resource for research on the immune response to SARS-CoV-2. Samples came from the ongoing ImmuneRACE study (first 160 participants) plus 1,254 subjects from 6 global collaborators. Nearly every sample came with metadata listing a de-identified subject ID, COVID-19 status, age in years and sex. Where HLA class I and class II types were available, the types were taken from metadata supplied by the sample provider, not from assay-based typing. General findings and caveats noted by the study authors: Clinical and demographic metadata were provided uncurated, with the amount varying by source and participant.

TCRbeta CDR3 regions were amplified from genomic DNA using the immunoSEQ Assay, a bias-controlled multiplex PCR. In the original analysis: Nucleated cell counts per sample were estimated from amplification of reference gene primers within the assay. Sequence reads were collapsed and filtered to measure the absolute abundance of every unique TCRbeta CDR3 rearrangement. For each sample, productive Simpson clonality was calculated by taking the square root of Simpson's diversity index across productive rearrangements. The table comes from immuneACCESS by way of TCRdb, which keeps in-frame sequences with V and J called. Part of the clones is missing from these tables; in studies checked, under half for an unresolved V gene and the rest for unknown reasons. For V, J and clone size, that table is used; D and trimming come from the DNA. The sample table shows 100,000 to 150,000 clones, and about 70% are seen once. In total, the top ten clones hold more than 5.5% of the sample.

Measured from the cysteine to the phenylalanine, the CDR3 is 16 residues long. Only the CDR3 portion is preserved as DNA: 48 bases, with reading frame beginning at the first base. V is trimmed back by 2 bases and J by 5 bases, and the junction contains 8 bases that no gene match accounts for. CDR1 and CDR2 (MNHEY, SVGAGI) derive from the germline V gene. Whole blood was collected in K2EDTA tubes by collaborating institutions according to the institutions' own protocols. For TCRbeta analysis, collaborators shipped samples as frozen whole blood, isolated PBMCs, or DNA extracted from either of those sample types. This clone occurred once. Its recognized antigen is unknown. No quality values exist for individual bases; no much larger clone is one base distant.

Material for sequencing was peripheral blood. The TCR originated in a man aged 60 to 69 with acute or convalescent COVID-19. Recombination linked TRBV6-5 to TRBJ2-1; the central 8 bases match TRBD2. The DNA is TGTGCCAGCAGTTACCCCCCGGGACTAGGTAACAATGAGCAGTTCTTC. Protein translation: CASSYPPGLGNNEQFF.